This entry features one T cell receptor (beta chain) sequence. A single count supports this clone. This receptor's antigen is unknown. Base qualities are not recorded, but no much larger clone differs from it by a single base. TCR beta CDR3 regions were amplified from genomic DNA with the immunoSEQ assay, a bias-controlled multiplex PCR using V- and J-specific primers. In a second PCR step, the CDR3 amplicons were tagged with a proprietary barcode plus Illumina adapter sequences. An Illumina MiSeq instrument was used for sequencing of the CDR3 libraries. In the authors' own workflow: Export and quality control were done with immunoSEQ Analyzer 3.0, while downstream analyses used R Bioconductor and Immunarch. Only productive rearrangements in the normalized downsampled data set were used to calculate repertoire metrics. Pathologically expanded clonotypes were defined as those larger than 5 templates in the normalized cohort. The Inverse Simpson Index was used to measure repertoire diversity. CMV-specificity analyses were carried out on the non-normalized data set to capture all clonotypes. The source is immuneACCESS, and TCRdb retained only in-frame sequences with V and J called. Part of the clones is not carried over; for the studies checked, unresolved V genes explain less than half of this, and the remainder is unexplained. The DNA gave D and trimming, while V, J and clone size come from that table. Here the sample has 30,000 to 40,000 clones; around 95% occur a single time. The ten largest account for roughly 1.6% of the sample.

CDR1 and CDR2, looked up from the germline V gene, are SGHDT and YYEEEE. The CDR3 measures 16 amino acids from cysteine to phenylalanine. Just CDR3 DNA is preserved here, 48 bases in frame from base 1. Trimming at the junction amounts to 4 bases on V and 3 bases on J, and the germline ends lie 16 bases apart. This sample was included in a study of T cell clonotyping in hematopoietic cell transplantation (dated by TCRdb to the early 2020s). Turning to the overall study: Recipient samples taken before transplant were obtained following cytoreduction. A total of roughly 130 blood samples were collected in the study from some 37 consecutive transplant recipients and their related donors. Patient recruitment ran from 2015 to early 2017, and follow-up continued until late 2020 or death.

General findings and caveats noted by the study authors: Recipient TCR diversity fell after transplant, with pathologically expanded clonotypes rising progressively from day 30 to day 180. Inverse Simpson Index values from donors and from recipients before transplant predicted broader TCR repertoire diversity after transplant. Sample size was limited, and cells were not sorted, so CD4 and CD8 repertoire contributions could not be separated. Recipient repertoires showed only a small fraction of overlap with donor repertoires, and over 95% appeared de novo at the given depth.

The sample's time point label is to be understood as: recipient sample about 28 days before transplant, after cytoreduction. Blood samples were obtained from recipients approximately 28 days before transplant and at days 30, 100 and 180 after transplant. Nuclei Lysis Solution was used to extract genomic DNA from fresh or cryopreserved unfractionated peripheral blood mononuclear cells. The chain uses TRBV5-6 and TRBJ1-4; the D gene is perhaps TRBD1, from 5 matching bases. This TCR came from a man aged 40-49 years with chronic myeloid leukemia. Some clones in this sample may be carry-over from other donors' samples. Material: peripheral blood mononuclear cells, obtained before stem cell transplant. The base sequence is TGTGCCAGCAGCGGGAGGGACCGTCGTGCTAATGAAAAACTGTTTTTT. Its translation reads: CASSGRDRRANEKLFF.